The 2 T cell receptor beta chains listed next were all sequenced from one sample in a study of blood T cells in healthy people across ages (dated by TCRdb to 2014 to 2015). Libraries were prepared through 5' RACE. The sequencer was an Illumina HiSeq 2500. A second PCR of roughly 6 to 11 cycles was run with a J-beta primer mix and a sample-barcoded 5' primer. TCRdb itself trimmed the public reads at Q25 with fastp, ran MiXCR and retained productive beta chains. Here each entry gathers all rows of one CDR3 protein and keeps the most common genes and DNA. The table for this sample lists more than 650,000 distinct CDR3 sequences; about 20% of them were counted only once. The ten largest account for 20% to 25% of the sample. Sequences were obtained from blood. The receptors derive from a man in his 70s in good health.

V is TRBV4-2 and J is TRBJ2-1; TRBD2 agrees at 15 bases. CDR1 LGHNA and CDR2 YNFKEQ come from the germline V gene. The CDR3 consists of 19 residues. J lost 0 bases, V lost 5 bases, and 8 bases had no gene match. The CDR3 coding sequence is TGTGCCAGCAGCTCTCCCGGGACTAGCGGGAGGAGCTCCTACAATGAGCAGTTCTTC. Amino acids: CASSSPGTSGRSSYNEQFF.

The V and J genes are TRBV20-1 and TRBJ2-6; TRBD2 matches at 10 bases. V lost 3 bases to trimming and J lost 0 bases; unmatched junction nucleotides: 5. This CDR3 has 17 residues. The V gene's germline CDR1 is DFQATT and CDR2 SNEGSKA (reference sequence). The CDR3 reads CSASASGSFSGANVLTF. CDR3 DNA sequence: TGCAGTGCTAGTGCTAGCGGGAGCTTCTCTGGGGCCAACGTCCTGACTTTC.